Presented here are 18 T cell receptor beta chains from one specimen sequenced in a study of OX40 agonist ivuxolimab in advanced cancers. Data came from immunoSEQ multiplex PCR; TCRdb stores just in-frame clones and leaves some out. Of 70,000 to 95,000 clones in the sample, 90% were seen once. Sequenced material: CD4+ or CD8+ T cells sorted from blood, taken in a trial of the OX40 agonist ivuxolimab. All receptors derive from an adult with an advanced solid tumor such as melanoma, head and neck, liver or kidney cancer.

The CDR3 region has the DNA TGTGCCAGCGGCAGGGGGCTCTACGAGCAGTACTTC. This gives the protein CASGRGLYEQYF. The chain joins TRBV21-1 to TRBJ2-5; the D call of TRBD1 is as the table states it, not checked on the DNA. The J call may be faulty, since TRBJ2-7 better matches the DNA end. TRBV21-1 is noted as a pseudogene. The CDR3 contains 12 residues.

The CDR3 region has the DNA TGTGCCAGCAGCTTGACAGTGGGAGGCACTGAAGCTTTCTTT. Protein sequence: CASSLTVGGTEAFF. The gene calls are TRBV7-9 and TRBJ1-1; weak D call: TRBD1 (5 bases). The V gene lost 3 bases and the J gene lost 4 bases, with 12 bases spanning the gap. This CDR3 is 14 amino acids long. The germline V gene has CDR1 SEHNR and CDR2 FQNEAQ (reference sequence).

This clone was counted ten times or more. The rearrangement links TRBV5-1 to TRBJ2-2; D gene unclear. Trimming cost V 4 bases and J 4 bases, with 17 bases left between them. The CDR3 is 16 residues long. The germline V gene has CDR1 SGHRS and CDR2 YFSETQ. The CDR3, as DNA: TGCGCCAGCAGCCCACAACCCGGGCAAAGCACCGGGGAGCTGTTTTTT. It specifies CASSPQPGQSTGELFF.

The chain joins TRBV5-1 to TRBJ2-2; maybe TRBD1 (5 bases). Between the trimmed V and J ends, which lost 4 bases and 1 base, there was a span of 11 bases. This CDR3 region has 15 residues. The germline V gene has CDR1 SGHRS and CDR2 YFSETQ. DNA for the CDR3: TGCGCCAGCAGCGCAAACAGGAAGAACACCGGGGAGCTGTTTTTT. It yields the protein CASSANRKNTGELFF.

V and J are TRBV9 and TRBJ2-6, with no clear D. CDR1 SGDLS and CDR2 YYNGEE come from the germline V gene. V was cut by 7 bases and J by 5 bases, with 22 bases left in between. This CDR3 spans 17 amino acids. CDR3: CASRKWFKQSRANVLTF. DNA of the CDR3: TGTGCCAGCCGCAAATGGTTCAAACAAAGTCGGGCCAACGTCCTGACTTTC.

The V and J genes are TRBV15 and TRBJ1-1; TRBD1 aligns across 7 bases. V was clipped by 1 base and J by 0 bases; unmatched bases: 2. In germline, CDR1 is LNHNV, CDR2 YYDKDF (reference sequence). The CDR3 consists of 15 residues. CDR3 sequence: CATSRAGQMNTEAFF. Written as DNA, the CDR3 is TGTGCCACCAGCAGAGCGGGACAGATGAACACTGAAGCTTTCTTT.

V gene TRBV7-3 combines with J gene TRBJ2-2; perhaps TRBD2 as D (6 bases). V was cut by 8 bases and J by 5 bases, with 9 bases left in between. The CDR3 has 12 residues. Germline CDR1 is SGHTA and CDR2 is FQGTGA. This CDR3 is CASGGTTGELFF. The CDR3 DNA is TGTGCCAGCGGAGGGACGACCGGGGAGCTGTTTTTT.

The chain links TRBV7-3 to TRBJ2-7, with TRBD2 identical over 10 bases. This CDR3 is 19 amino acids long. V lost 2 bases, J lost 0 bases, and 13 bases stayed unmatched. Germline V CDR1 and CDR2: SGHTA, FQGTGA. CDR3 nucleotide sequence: TGTGCCAGCAGCTTAGCATCGGTAGCGGGAGGATCCTACTCCTACGAGCAGTACTTC. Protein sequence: CASSLASVAGGSYSYEQYF.

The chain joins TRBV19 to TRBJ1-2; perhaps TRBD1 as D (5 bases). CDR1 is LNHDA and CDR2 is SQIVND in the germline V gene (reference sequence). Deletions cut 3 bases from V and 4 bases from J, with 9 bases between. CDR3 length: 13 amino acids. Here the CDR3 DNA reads TGTGCCAGTAGTATTTCGACAGTCTATGGCTACACCTTC. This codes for CASSISTVYGYTF.

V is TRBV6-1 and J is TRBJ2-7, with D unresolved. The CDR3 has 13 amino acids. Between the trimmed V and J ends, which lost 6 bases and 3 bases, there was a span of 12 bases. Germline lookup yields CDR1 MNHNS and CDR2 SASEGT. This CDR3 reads CASSLVTIYEQYF. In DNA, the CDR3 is TGTGCCAGCAGCCTCGTCACGATCTACGAGCAGTACTTC.

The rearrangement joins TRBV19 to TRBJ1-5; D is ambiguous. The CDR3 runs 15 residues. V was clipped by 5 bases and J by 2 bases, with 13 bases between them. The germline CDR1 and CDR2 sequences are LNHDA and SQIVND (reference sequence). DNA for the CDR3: TGTGCCAGTAGTCGATCCGAAGTGGGCAATCAGCCCCAGCATTTT. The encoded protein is CASSRSEVGNQPQHF.

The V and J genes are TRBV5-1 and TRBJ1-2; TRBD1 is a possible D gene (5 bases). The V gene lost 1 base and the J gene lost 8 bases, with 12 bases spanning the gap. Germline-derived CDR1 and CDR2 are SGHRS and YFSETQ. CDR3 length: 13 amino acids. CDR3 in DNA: TGCGCCAGCAGCTTGACAGGTCCGAGGGGCTACACCTTC. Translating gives CASSLTGPRGYTF.

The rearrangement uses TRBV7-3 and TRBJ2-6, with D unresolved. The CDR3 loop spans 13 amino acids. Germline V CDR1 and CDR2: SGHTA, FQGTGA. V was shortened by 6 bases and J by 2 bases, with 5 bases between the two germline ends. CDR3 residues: CASSSPGANVLTF. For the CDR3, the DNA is TGTGCCAGCAGTTCCCCTGGGGCCAACGTCCTGACTTTC. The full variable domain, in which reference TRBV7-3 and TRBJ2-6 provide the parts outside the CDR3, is GAGVSQTPSNKVTEKGKYVELRCDPISGHTALYWYRQSLGQGPEFLIYFQGTGAADDSGLPNDRFFAVRPEGSVSTLKIQRTERGDSAVYLCASSSPGANVLTFGAGSRLTVL.

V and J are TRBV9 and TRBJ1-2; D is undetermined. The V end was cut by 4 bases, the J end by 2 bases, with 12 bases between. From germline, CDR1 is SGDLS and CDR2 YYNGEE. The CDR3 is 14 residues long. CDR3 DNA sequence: TGTGCCAGCAGCCTCTTGGGAGTCAACTATGGCTACACCTTC. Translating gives CASSLLGVNYGYTF.

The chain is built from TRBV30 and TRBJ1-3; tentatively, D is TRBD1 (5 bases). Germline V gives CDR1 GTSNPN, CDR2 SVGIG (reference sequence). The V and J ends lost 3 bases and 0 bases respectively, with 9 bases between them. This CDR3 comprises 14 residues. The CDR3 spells CAWSKGTSGNTIYF. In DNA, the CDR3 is TGTGCCTGGAGCAAAGGGACCTCTGGAAACACCATATATTTT.

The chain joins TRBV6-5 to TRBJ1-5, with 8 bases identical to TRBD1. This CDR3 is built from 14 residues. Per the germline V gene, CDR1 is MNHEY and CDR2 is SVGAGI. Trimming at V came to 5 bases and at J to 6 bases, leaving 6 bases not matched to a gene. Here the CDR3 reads CASSPTGEVQPQHF. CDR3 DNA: TGTGCCAGCAGTCCGACAGGGGAAGTTCAGCCCCAGCATTTT.

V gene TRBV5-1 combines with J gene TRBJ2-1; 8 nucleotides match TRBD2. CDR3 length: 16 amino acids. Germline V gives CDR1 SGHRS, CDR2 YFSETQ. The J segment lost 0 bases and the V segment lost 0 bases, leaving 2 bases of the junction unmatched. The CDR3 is CASSLGSGSSYNEQFF. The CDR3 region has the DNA TGCGCCAGCAGCTTGGGGAGCGGGAGCTCCTACAATGAGCAGTTCTTC.

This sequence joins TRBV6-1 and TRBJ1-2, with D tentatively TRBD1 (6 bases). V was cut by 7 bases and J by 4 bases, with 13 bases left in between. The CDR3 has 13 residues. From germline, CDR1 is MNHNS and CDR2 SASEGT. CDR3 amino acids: CASNQGGAYGYTF. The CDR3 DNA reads TGTGCCAGCAACCAAGGGGGGGCCTATGGCTACACCTTC.